Each of the 19 T cell receptor beta chains below was sequenced from the same sample in a study of T cells in Graves' hyperthyroidism and ophthalmopathy. There were TCR beta CDR3 regions amplified from RNA transcripts. The HTBI primer set served for first-round RT-PCR of the TCR CDR3. TCRdb fed the multiplex PCR reads into MiXCR, producing one record per CDR3 protein. The sample consists of 300,000 to 450,000 distinct CDR3 sequences, approximately 15% of them appearing once. Material: blood. Receptors originate from a woman in her sixties or seventies with Graves' hyperthyroidism.

This clonotype was detected many times. The chain links TRBV19 to TRBJ2-7, with 12 bases aligning to TRBD2. The CDR3 spans 15 residues. Germline V CDR1 and CDR2: LNHDA, SQIVND (reference sequence). With V trimmed by 6 bases and J by 1 base, 4 bases remained unmatched. The CDR3 DNA sequence: TGTGCCAGTAGCCCGACTAGCGGGGGATCCTACGAGCAGTACTTC. This gives the protein CASSPTSGGSYEQYF.

This clonotype was recorded many times. This chain joins TRBV18 and TRBJ2-5; weak D call: TRBD2 (6 bases). Germline values: CDR1 KGHSH, CDR2 LQKENI. The CDR3 is 16 amino acids. V shed 3 bases and J shed 1 base, with 15 bases lying between them. Written as DNA, the CDR3 is TGTGCCAGCTCACCCCGCGCGGGGACCCTCCAAGAGACCCAGTACTTC. This codes for CASSPRAGTLQETQYF.

The genes are TRBV29-1 and TRBJ2-1, with 8 bases matching TRBD2. Germline CDR1 and CDR2: SQVTM and ANQGSEA. V shed 2 bases, J shed 7 bases, and the junction held 7 bases outside the gene matches. The CDR3 contains 14 residues. CDR3 DNA sequence: TGCAGCGTTGAACAGAGCGGGAGTACGAATGAGCAGTTCTTC. Translation gives CSVEQSGSTNEQFF.

This clonotype was seen a few times. The chain couples TRBV6-1 to TRBJ2-1; perhaps TRBD2 as D (5 bases). The CDR3 contains 15 residues. V lost 5 bases and J lost 0, with 11 bases in between. Germline V lookup: CDR1 MNHNS, CDR2 SASEGT. CDR3 DNA: TGTGCCAGCAGTCAACGGGCGGGCTCCTACAATGAGCAGTTCTTC. It specifies CASSQRAGSYNEQFF.

This clonotype was seen repeatedly, ten times or more. The chain recombines TRBV20-1 with TRBJ1-1; D uncertain. This CDR3 contains 13 residues. The germline V gene encodes CDR1 DFQATT and CDR2 SNEGSKA (reference sequence). V was cut by 2 bases and J by 4 bases, with 11 bases left in between. The CDR3 spells CSARQSSGTEAFF. The DNA for the CDR3 is TGCAGTGCTAGACAGTCCAGTGGCACTGAAGCTTTCTTT.

This clonotype was counted ten times or more. The chain uses TRBV11-3 and TRBJ2-4; possible D gene TRBD1, 5 bases. The CDR3 spans 16 residues. Germline CDR1 reads SGHNT; CDR2 reads YENEEA. V was pared by 5 bases and J by 3 bases, with 17 bases between. The CDR3 region has the DNA TGTGCCAGCAGCCCGCCCCGGGCCCAGGGCAAAAACATTCAGTACTTC. Translating it yields CASSPPRAQGKNIQYF.

This clonotype was recorded a few times. The chain's CDR3 is CASSYRRSYGYTF. In nucleotides, the CDR3 is TGTGCCAGCAGTTACAGGAGAAGCTATGGCTACACCTTC. The chain is built from TRBV6-5 and TRBJ1-2; D call uncertain. The CDR3 contains 13 residues. Germline V lookup: CDR1 MNHEY, CDR2 SVGAGI. V lost 2 bases and J 4 bases, leaving 8 bases between the germline ends.

The V and J genes are TRBV11-2 and TRBJ1-2; 9 bases align to TRBD1. The germline CDR1 and CDR2 sequences are SGHAT and FQNNGV. Trimming took 4 bases from V and 5 from J; bases not matched to a gene: 5. The CDR3 length is 14 residues. The CDR3 DNA is TGTGCCAGCAGCTCCGGACAGGGGCAATATGGCTACACCTTC. This codes for CASSSGQGQYGYTF.

This clonotype was recorded many times. This chain joins TRBV12-5 and TRBJ2-7; TRBD1 is a possible D gene (6 bases). The CDR3 contains 12 residues. V was pared by 5 bases and J by 4 bases, with 9 bases between. The germline V gene encodes CDR1 LGHNT and CDR2 FRNRAP. The CDR3 spells CASGPTGYEQYF. CDR3 nucleotides: TGTGCTAGTGGTCCCACAGGGTACGAGCAGTACTTC.

This clonotype has ten or more counts. The V call is TRBV7-8, the J call TRBJ1-5, with D possibly TRBD1 on 5 matching bases. Germline CDR1 and CDR2: SGHVS and FQNEAQ. The CDR3 runs to 15 residues. V lost 6 bases, J lost 3 bases, and 15 bases lay in between. CDR3 DNA: TGTGCCAGCAGGAATGGGGCAGGGCTCAATCAGCCCCAGCATTTT. Protein sequence: CASRNGAGLNQPQHF. The full variable domain, its missing parts supplied by reference TRBV7-8 and TRBJ1-5, is GAGVSQSPRYKVAKRGQDVALRCDPISGHVSLFWYQQALGQGPEFLTYFQNEAQLDKSGLPSDRFFAERPEGSVSTLKIQRTQQEDSAVYLCASRNGAGLNQPQHFGDGTRLSIL.

In regard to this clonotype: Being one base from a much bigger clone, this may be a read error. The DNA for the CDR3 is TGTGCCAGTAGTATCAGGCAGCACACCGAGGAGCTGTTTTTT. It specifies CASSIRQHTEELFF. The gene calls are TRBV19 and TRBJ2-2, with D uncertain. Germline loops: CDR1 LNHDA, CDR2 SQIVND (reference sequence). CDR3 length: 14 residues.

Regarding this clonotype: This could be a read error, since a much larger clone is one nucleotide away. This chain uses TRBV2 with TRBJ2-4; D gene unclear. Germline lookup yields CDR1 SNHLY and CDR2 FYNNEI. The CDR3 covers 15 residues. In DNA, the CDR3 is TGTGCCAGCAGTGATCGGTGGTTAGCCGAAAACATTCAGTACTTC. Translated, it gives CASSDRWLAENIQYF.

This clonotype has at least ten counts. This chain connects TRBV2 to TRBJ1-3; D remains unclear. The CDR3 is 15 residues long. V dropped 3 bases and J dropped 0 bases, with 9 bases sitting between them. Germline V gives CDR1 SNHLY, CDR2 FYNNEI. The CDR3 DNA follows: TGTGCCAGCAGTGACAGGTCCAGCTCTGGAAACACCATATATTTT. Translated: CASSDRSSSGNTIYF.

J is TRBJ2-7 and V is TRBV9, with 8 positions matching TRBD2. V lost 4 bases and J lost 2; bases outside the gene matches: 14. The CDR3 extends over 17 amino acids. CDR1 is SGDLS and CDR2 is YYNGEE in the germline V gene. CDR3 region: CASSPSPGAGGTYEQYF. The CDR3 region has the DNA TGTGCCAGCAGCCCATCCCCCGGGGCGGGAGGAACCTACGAGCAGTACTTC.

This sequence joins TRBV7-3 and TRBJ2-3; D may be TRBD2 (6 bases). This CDR3 comprises 12 residues. CDR1 SGHTA and CDR2 FQGTGA come from the germline V gene. V lost 3 bases to trimming and J lost 8 bases, with 9 bases between them. The CDR3 spells CASSFYGGTQYF. The CDR3 nucleotides are TGTGCCAGCAGCTTTTACGGGGGTACGCAGTATTTT.

This clonotype was seen ten or more times. The chain combines TRBV28 with TRBJ1-5, with 7 bases lining up with TRBD1. Germline trimming cut 6 bases from V and 2 bases from J; bases unmatched to any gene: 4. The germline V gene encodes CDR1 MDHEN and CDR2 SYDVKM. The CDR3 is 14 residues long. The CDR3 protein is CASRGTAGNQPQHF. In nucleotides, the CDR3 is TGTGCCAGCAGGGGGACAGCGGGCAATCAGCCCCAGCATTTT.

This clonotype has a count of ten or more. The chain has TRBV27 and TRBJ1-5; D uncertain. The CDR3 is 12 residues long. Germline V gene sequence: CDR1 MNHEY, CDR2 SMNVEV (reference sequence). Trimming removed 5 bases at V and 3 bases at J, with 5 bases between. CDR3 amino acids: CASSGVNQPQHF. DNA for the CDR3: TGTGCCAGCAGTGGTGTCAATCAGCCCCAGCATTTT.

The chain joins TRBV5-5 to TRBJ2-7, with 15 bases fitting TRBD2. Germline CDR1 SGHKS, CDR2 YYEKEE (reference sequence). J was trimmed by 2 bases and V by 4 bases; bases with no gene match: 7. This CDR3 region has 17 residues. The CDR3 nucleotides read TGTGCCAGCAGCAACGGACTAGCGGGAGGGGCGGCCTACGAGCAGTACTTC. Protein product: CASSNGLAGGAAYEQYF.

This clonotype was recorded many times. The rearrangement joins TRBV20-1 to TRBJ2-7; 7 bases are a match to TRBD2. CDR3 length: 13 amino acids. Germline CDR1 is DFQATT and CDR2 is SNEGSKA (reference sequence). V trimming: 2 bases; J trimming: 7 bases; junction bases outside the gene matches: 8. The CDR3 region is CSARSGLAAEQYF. Written as DNA, the CDR3 is TGCAGTGCTAGAAGTGGTCTAGCGGCTGAGCAGTACTTC.